This entry concerns a single TCR beta chain. The antigen is not known. The CDR3 has 12 amino acids. Germline V lookup: CDR1 GTSNPN, CDR2 SVGIG (reference sequence). Trimming shortened V by 1 base and J by 3 bases, and 7 bases separated the two germline ends. This entry comes from a study of OX40 agonist ivuxolimab in advanced cancers. Notes on the study in general: More expanded clones were seen, on average, in CD8+ T cells than in CD4+. The expanded peripheral T cells' antigen specificity was not determined.

Enrollment shut out patients with autoimmune disease history or systemic immunosuppression. The timepoints at which blood was sampled were baseline, cycle 4 day 1, and cycle 7 day 1. The protocol was immunoSEQ multiplex PCR, while the TCRdb copy is restricted to in-frame clones and leaves out a portion. The sample consists of tens of thousands of clones, roughly 87% of them appearing once. This receptor was obtained from an adult with an advanced solid tumor such as melanoma, head and neck, liver or kidney cancer. Material: CD4+ or CD8+ T cells sorted from blood, obtained in a trial of the OX40 agonist ivuxolimab. This chain links TRBV30 with TRBJ2-7; D call uncertain. CDR3 loop: CAWSGQNYEQYF. CDR3 sequence (DNA): TGTGCCTGGAGTGGGCAGAACTACGAGCAGTACTTC.